In its sample, the clone carrying this T cell receptor beta chain was seen a few times. No antigen is known for it. The record originates from a study of regulatory T cells in long-lasting Graves disease. The time point: persistent/refractory GD, antithyroid drugs over 5 years with positive TRAb. RNA extracted from PBMCs served as the sequencing template. The patients were enrolled through endocrinology in Xi'an, China. The germline gives CDR1 MNHNS, CDR2 SASEGT. V lost 7 bases and J lost 4; bases outside the gene matches: 5. CDR3 length: 14 amino acids. Overall study results and limits: Persistent cases favored TRBV28, TRBJ1-2 and TRBJ2-5.

Through Arm-PCR of CDR3 regions and iRepertoire HTBI primers, TCR beta libraries were built. MiXCR, run by TCRdb on the multiplex PCR reads, gives a single entry per CDR3 protein. Altogether 600,000 to 850,000 distinct CDR3 sequences are present, 25% to 35% being singletons, with the ten largest covering 40% to 55%. This TCR came from a female donor with Graves disease. The chain employs TRBV6-1 and TRBJ1-5, with 9 bases lining up with TRBD1. The specimen comprised peripheral blood mononuclear cells (PBMCs), sampled when the disease was refractory, from a patient treated with antithyroid drugs. CDR3 sequence (DNA): TGTGCCAGCACCAAGGGGACAGGGAATCAGCCCCAGCATTTT. Its protein is CASTKGTGNQPQHF.